Each of the 22 T cell receptor beta chains below was sequenced from the same sample in a study of metastatic and nonmetastatic thyroid tumors. Ahead of thyroid surgery, no patient had received treatment of any kind. TCRdb re-processed the PCR reads through MiXCR. This table has 30,000 to 50,000 clones, over 15% appearing once. Sequenced sample: tumor tissue. These receptor sequences come from a female donor with papillary thyroid cancer or a benign thyroid nodule (not recorded which). Some clones in this sample may be carry-over from other donors' samples.

This clone was counted many times. The CDR3 protein is CASSLGSREQFF. CDR3 in DNA: TGCGCCAGCAGCTTAGGCAGCAGAGAGCAGTTCTTC. The chain uses TRBV5-1 and TRBJ2-1, with D unresolved. This CDR3 has 12 residues. Germline values: CDR1 SGHRS, CDR2 YFSETQ. V shed 2 bases and J shed 10 bases, with 10 bases lying between them.

This clone was detected ten times or more. V and J are TRBV15 and TRBJ1-2; 7 positions match TRBD1. Unmatched junction bases numbered 6, after V lost 6 bases and J lost 2 bases. This CDR3 has 14 amino acids. Germline CDR1 LNHNV, CDR2 YYDKDF (reference sequence). CDR3 coding DNA: TGTGCCACCAGTCAAGGGGGCAGCAACTATGGCTACACCTTC. Protein sequence: CATSQGGSNYGYTF. Complete variable domain (other parts from reference TRBV15 and TRBJ1-2): DAMVIQNPRYQVTQFGKPVTLSCSQTLNHNVMYWYQQKSSQAPKLLFHYYDKDFNNEADTPDNFQSRRPNTSFCFLDIRSPGLGDTAMYLCATSQGGSNYGYTFGSGTRLTVV.

This clone showed up many times. The chain employs TRBV5-4 and TRBJ2-1; TRBD2 matches at 8 bases. Trimming cost V 0 bases and J 6 bases; bases outside gene matches: 8. CDR1 is SGHNT and CDR2 is YYREEE in the germline V gene (reference sequence). The CDR3 runs 16 residues. The CDR3 is CASSLGPGLGLNEQFF. CDR3 in DNA: TGTGCCAGCAGCTTGGGGCCGGGACTAGGGCTCAATGAGCAGTTCTTC.

In this sample, this clone turned up many times. The chain has TRBV19 and TRBJ1-1; 7 bases agree with TRBD1. CDR1 is LNHDA, CDR2 SQIVND, per germline (reference sequence). CDR3 length equals 16 residues. Trimming took 4 bases from V and 9 from J; bases not matched to a gene: 17. CDR3 protein: CASSTITGAATGKAFF. The CDR3 nucleotides read TGTGCCAGTAGTACCATCACAGGGGCCGCAACGGGGAAAGCTTTCTTT.

This chain links TRBV18 with TRBJ2-1; TRBD1 aligns across 12 bases. After removal of 0 bases from V and 7 bases from J, the junction contained 7 bases not matched to a gene. The length of the CDR3 is 17 residues. Germline V gene lookup returns CDR1 KGHSH and CDR2 LQKENI. CDR3 bases: TGTGCCAGCTCACCACCCAGGGGACAGGGGGCAAATAATGAGCAGTTCTTC. Amino acids: CASSPPRGQGANNEQFF.

The chain couples TRBV5-1 to TRBJ2-1, with 10 nucleotides matching TRBD1. This CDR3 comprises 13 residues. From germline, CDR1 is SGHRS and CDR2 YFSETQ. Germline trimming cut 4 bases from V and 8 bases from J; bases unmatched to any gene: 3. CDR3 nucleotides: TGCGCCAGCAGCCGGGACAGGGGCTATGAGCAGTTCTTC. Residues: CASSRDRGYEQFF. Looking up the rest from reference TRBV5-1 and TRBJ2-1 gives the full variable domain: KAGVTQTPRYLIKTRGQQVTLSCSPISGHRSVSWYQQTPGQGLQFLFEYFSETQRNKGNFPGRFSGRQFSNSRSEMNVSTLELGDSALYLCASSRDRGYEQFFGPGTRLTVL.

The chain couples TRBV11-1 to TRBJ1-1; D ambiguous. The V and J ends lost 7 bases and 3 bases respectively, with 21 bases between them. This CDR3 region has 16 residues. Looked up from germline, CDR1 is SGHAT and CDR2 is FQDESV (reference sequence). CDR3 DNA: TGTGCCAGCATCCTTTATAAGGGCATCACAGACACTGAAGCTTTCTTT. Its translation is CASILYKGITDTEAFF. Full variable domain (outside the CDR3, taken from reference TRBV11-1 and TRBJ1-1): EAEVAQSPRYKITEKSQAVAFWCDPISGHATLYWYRQILGQGPELLVQFQDESVVDDSQLPKDRFSAERLKGVDSTLKIQPAELGDSAMYLCASILYKGITDTEAFFGQGTRLTVV.

This clone was detected only a few times. The chain joins TRBV3-1 to TRBJ2-7; no clear D gene. Germline V gene data show CDR1 as LGHDT and CDR2 as YNNKEL (reference sequence). Trimming stripped 6 bases from V and 1 base from J, with 7 bases between. The CDR3 runs to 12 residues. The CDR3 nucleotides read TGTGCCAGCAGTCCCGGTTCCTACGAGCAGTACTTC. It codes for CASSPGSYEQYF.

The genes are TRBV7-9 and TRBJ1-1; weak D call: TRBD1 (6 bases). Germline CDR1 is SEHNR and CDR2 is FQNEAQ (reference sequence). CDR3 length equals 15 residues. V was trimmed by 5 bases and J by 6 bases, leaving 19 bases between them. For the CDR3, the DNA is TGTGCCAGCAGCCCACAGGGAGGCGGTAACGCTGAAGCTTTCTTT. It yields the protein CASSPQGGGNAEAFF.

V usage is TRBV28 and J usage is TRBJ2-7; D is perhaps TRBD1 (5 bases). CDR1 is MDHEN, CDR2 SYDVKM, per germline. This CDR3 region has 15 residues. The CDR3 here is CSVLQGVILRNEQYF. CDR3 DNA: TGTTCCGTTCTGCAAGGGGTCATCCTTCGAAACGAGCAGTACTTC.

This clone appeared many times. V and J are TRBV20-1 and TRBJ2-5, with unresolved D. The V gene's germline CDR1 is DFQATT and CDR2 SNEGSKA (reference sequence). Trimming pared 3 bases from V and 5 bases from J, leaving 19 bases between. This CDR3 has 15 amino acids. The CDR3 loop is CSASSPWPAAETQYF. CDR3 DNA sequence: TGCAGTGCTAGTTCCCCATGGCCCGCTGCGGAGACCCAGTACTTC.

Ten or more counts support this clone. This sample also contains other DNA sequences that code for the same CDR3. The chain uses TRBV6-1 and TRBJ1-6; 9 bases match TRBD1. This CDR3 has 16 amino acids. V lost 10 bases, J lost 4 bases, and 11 bases stayed unmatched. Germline CDR1 and CDR2: MNHNS and SASEGT. CDR3 residues: CATPGQGRPYNSPLHF. The CDR3 DNA sequence: TGTGCCACCCCAGGACAGGGGCGTCCTTATAATTCACCCCTCCACTTT.

The gene calls are TRBV9 and TRBJ2-7; weak D call: TRBD1 (6 bases). CDR1 is SGDLS and CDR2 is YYNGEE in the germline V gene. The CDR3 runs 18 residues. V lost 3 bases and J 1 base, leaving 23 bases between the germline ends. The CDR3 DNA sequence: TGTGCCAGCAGCGAAACTCGAAGGGGGACACAGATGTCCTACGAGCAGTACGTC. Its translation is CASSETRRGTQMSYEQYV.

At least ten counts were recorded for this clone. The rearrangement links TRBV20-1 to TRBJ2-5; D assignment may be TRBD1 or TRBD2 (5 bases each). The V and J ends lost 5 bases and 7 bases respectively, with 17 bases between them. CDR1 is DFQATT and CDR2 is SNEGSKA in the germline V gene (reference sequence). CDR3 length equals 13 residues. The CDR3 DNA follows: TGCAGTGCTGGCTACCGGGGCCGTGGGACCCAGTACTTC. Translated, it gives CSAGYRGRGTQYF.

In its sample, this clone was seen many times. The genes are TRBV7-3 and TRBJ2-6; perhaps TRBD1 as D (5 bases). V was clipped by 2 bases and J by 1 base, with 21 bases between them. The length of the CDR3 is 20 residues. Germline CDR1 reads SGHTA; CDR2 reads FQGTGA. This CDR3 is CASSLFPYVTRGSGANVLTF. CDR3 nucleotides: TGTGCCAGCAGCTTATTCCCTTATGTGACAAGGGGATCTGGGGCCAACGTCCTGACTTTC.

This clone was counted a few times. Other DNA variants within this sample encode the same CDR3. The chain's CDR3 is CSVDTGGFVDTQYF. For the CDR3, the DNA is TGCAGCGTAGATACAGGGGGCTTTGTGGATACGCAGTATTTT. The chain couples TRBV29-1 to TRBJ2-3; 9 bases map to TRBD1. CDR3 length: 14 amino acids. V gave up 6 bases and J gave up 6 bases; unmatched junction bases: 10. From germline, CDR1 is SQVTM and CDR2 ANQGSEA.

This chain connects TRBV5-1 to TRBJ2-1; maybe TRBD2 (6 bases). The germline V and J ends were trimmed by 7 bases and 6 bases, with 8 bases remaining between them. The CDR3 covers 11 residues. Germline CDR1 is SGHRS and CDR2 is YFSETQ. CDR3 coding DNA: TGCGCCAGCCTGGGGGGCAATGAGCAGTTCTTC. Its translation is CASLGGNEQFF.

This clone showed up many times. The gene calls are TRBV11-3 and TRBJ2-3; TRBD2 is a possible D gene (6 bases). V was clipped by 5 bases and J by 3 bases, with 24 bases between them. The CDR3 length is 18 residues. Germline V lookup: CDR1 SGHNT, CDR2 YENEEA. The CDR3 reads CASSPPGGALAGTDTQYF. In nucleotides, the CDR3 is TGTGCCAGCAGCCCACCAGGCGGGGCCTTAGCAGGGACAGATACGCAGTATTTT.

Remarks on this clone: The germline gene is not matched at one end of the junction; a read error may be the cause. The chain joins TRBV9 to TRBJ2-1, with D perhaps TRBD1 (6 bases). CDR3 length: 15 amino acids. Germline V gene data show CDR1 as SGDLS and CDR2 as YYNGEE. CDR3 DNA sequence: TGTGCCGGCAGTGTATCCACAGGGATCTACAATGAGCAGTTCTTC. It encodes CAGSVSTGIYNEQFF.

Ten or more counts support this clone. The chain uses TRBV5-6 and TRBJ2-2, with D tentatively TRBD2 (5 bases). V lost 3 bases and J 1 base, leaving 13 bases between the germline ends. The V gene's germline CDR1 is SGHDT and CDR2 YYEEEE. The CDR3 runs to 16 residues. The CDR3 DNA sequence: TGTGCCAGCAGCTCGCCGGGAACTCAGAACACCGGGGAGCTGTTTTTT. Amino acids: CASSSPGTQNTGELFF.

At least ten counts were recorded for this clone. The chain employs TRBV4-2 and TRBJ1-5; possibly TRBD1 for D (5 bases). V was shortened by 1 base and J by 4 bases, with 8 bases between the two germline ends. The germline V gene encodes CDR1 LGHNA and CDR2 YNFKEQ. The CDR3 runs 14 residues. Written as DNA, the CDR3 is TGTGCCAGCAGCCAAGTCGACAGTAATCAGCCCCAGCATTTT. It codes for CASSQVDSNQPQHF.

Ten or more counts support this clone. V and J are TRBV20-1 and TRBJ2-1; no clear D. V lost 0 bases, J lost 1 base, and 10 bases lay in between. The CDR3 totals 15 residues. CDR1 is DFQATT, CDR2 SNEGSKA, per germline (reference sequence). The CDR3 spells CSARDARLSYNEQFF. CDR3 DNA sequence: TGCAGTGCTAGAGATGCCCGCCTTTCCTACAATGAGCAGTTCTTC.